This record concerns one T cell receptor beta chain sequence. Its specificity is not known. The germline gives CDR1 SGHDT, CDR2 YYEEEE. The ends were cut back, 0 bases at V and 7 bases at J, with 10 bases in the middle. The CDR3 is made up of 14 amino acids. Clones were sequenced by immunoSEQ multiplex PCR, and TCRdb holds only the in-frame ones, with some missing. The sample holds about 330,000 clones, around 90% seen once. The sample originates from a study of cytomegalovirus exposure and HLA in healthy donors. The study's findings and limits: The authors confirmed in vitro that three CMV-associated chains were specific for CMV antigens. Listed as cytomegalovirus-associated were 150 or so TCR beta chains.

Sequenced: PBMCs. The sequence was obtained from a woman aged 25-40 years in good health and CMV-seropositive. The chain combines TRBV5-6 with TRBJ1-4; D possibly corresponds to TRBD1 (6 bases). The CDR3 DNA sequence: TGTGCCAGCAGCTTGGGCTCAGGGGTTGAAAAACTGTTTTTT. It codes for CASSLGSGVEKLFF. Variable domain in full (rest from reference TRBV5-6 and TRBJ1-4): DAGVTQSPTHLIKTRGQQVTLRCSPKSGHDTVSWYQQALGQGPQFIFQYYEEEERQRGNFPDRFSGHQFPNYSSELNVNALLLGDSALYLCASSLGSGVEKLFFGSGTQLSVL.